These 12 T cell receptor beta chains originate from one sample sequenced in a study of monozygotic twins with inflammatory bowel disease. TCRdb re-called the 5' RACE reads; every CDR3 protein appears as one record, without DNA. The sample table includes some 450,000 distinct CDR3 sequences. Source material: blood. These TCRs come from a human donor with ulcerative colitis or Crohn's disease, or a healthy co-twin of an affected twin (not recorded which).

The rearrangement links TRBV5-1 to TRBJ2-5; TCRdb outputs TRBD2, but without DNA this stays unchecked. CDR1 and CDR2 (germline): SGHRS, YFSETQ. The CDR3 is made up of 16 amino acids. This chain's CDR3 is CASSFSGRLGSETQYF.

The CDR3: CASSLASSPYNEQFF. This chain links TRBV5-1 with TRBJ2-1. The CDR3 has 15 amino acids. Germline V lookup: CDR1 SGHRS, CDR2 YFSETQ.

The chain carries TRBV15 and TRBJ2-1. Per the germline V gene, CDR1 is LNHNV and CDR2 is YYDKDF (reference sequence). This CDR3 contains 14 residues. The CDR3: CATRSIGESNEQFF.

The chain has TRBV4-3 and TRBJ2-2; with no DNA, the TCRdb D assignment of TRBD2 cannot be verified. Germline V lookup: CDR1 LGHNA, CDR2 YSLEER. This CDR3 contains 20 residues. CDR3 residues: CASSQVSASGIVANTGELFF.

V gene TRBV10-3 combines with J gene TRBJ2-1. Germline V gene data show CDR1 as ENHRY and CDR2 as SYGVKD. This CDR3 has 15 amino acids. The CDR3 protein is CAITQQPHSYNEQFF.

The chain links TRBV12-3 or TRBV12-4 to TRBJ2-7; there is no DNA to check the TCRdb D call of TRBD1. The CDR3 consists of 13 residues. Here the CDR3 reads CASSPTGKYEQYF.

CDR3 in amino acids: CASSLFGGTYSNQPQHF. This chain joins TRBV27 and TRBJ1-5; the TRBD1 assignment by TCRdb is unverifiable without DNA. The germline V gene encodes CDR1 MNHEY and CDR2 SMNVEV (reference sequence). The CDR3 is 17 residues long.

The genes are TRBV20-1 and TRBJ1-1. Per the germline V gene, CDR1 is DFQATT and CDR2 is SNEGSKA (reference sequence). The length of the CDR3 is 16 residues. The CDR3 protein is CSARDMKVYMNTEAFF.

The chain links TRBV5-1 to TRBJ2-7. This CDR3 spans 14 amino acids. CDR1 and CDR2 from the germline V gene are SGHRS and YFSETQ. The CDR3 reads CASSLGQDFNEQYF.

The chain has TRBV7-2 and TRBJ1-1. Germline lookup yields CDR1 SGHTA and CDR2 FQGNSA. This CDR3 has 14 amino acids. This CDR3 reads CASSLAWGGTEAFF.

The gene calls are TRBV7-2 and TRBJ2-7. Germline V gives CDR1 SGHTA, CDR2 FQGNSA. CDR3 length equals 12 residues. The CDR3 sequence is CASSLGSYEQYF.

CDR3 sequence: CASSETQGGANVLTF. V usage is TRBV6-1 and J usage is TRBJ2-6. This CDR3 has 15 amino acids. Germline-derived CDR1 and CDR2 are MNHNS and SASEGT.